The 18 T cell receptor beta chains given below trace back to one sample, sequenced in a study of regulatory T cells in long-lasting Graves disease. Time point in this sample: newly diagnosed GD, antithyroid drugs for less than 3 months. RNA from PBMCs was the source of the TCR library. Library construction for TCR beta used iRepertoire HTBI primers and Arm-PCR of CDR3 regions. TCRdb reprocessed the multiplex PCR reads with MiXCR, giving one entry per CDR3 protein. The sample yields 400,000 to 500,000 distinct CDR3 sequences, about 16% seen once. The same data also went into a second study, on T cells in Graves' hyperthyroidism and ophthalmopathy.

The specimen comprised peripheral blood mononuclear cells (PBMCs), sampled at new diagnosis, from a patient treated with antithyroid drugs. The receptors come from a woman between 18 and 29 years old with Graves disease.

This clonotype was observed many times. The gene calls are TRBV11-2 and TRBJ2-2, with a possible D match to TRBD2 (6 bases). The germline V gene has CDR1 SGHAT and CDR2 FQNNGV. Deletions cut 1 base from V and 0 bases from J, with 9 bases between. The CDR3 is 16 residues long. CDR3 nucleotide sequence: TGTGCCAGCAGCTTAGTGGGGACTCCGAACACCGGGGAGCTGTTTTTT. Translating gives CASSLVGTPNTGELFF.

The sample holds one count of this clonotype. V and J are TRBV19 and TRBJ1-1; a weak D match, TRBD1 (5 bases). With 5 bases removed from V and 0 bases from J, the gap between germline ends came to 13 bases. The CDR3 is made up of 15 amino acids. CDR1 LNHDA and CDR2 SQIVND come from the germline V gene (reference sequence). The CDR3: CASSVQVPLNTEAFF. The CDR3 DNA reads as TGTGCCAGTAGTGTACAGGTACCGCTGAACACTGAAGCTTTCTTT.

This clonotype appeared many times. This chain links TRBV12-3 or TRBV12-4 with TRBJ2-3; 12 bases are a match to TRBD2. This CDR3 comprises 14 residues. Losses at the gene ends were 3 bases for V and 10 bases for J; bases not matched to a gene: 5. CDR3 amino acids: CASSFGLAGLAQYF. CDR3 bases: TGTGCCAGCAGTTTCGGACTAGCGGGGTTAGCGCAGTATTTT.

The rearrangement joins TRBV29-1 to TRBJ1-2, with TRBD1 matching over 11 bases. Trimming cost V 6 bases and J 4 bases; bases outside gene matches: 1. CDR3 length: 12 amino acids. Germline assignment: CDR1 SQVTM and CDR2 ANQGSEA. For the CDR3, the DNA is TGCAGCGTGGGGACAGGGGGCTATGGCTACACCTTC. This codes for CSVGTGGYGYTF.

In the case of this clonotype: A far more abundant clone sits one base away, making this likely a read error. The CDR3: CASKGPETQHF. DNA of the CDR3: TGTGCCAGCAAGGGGCCAGAGACCCAGCACTTC. The chain has TRBV7-9 and TRBJ2-5; weak D call: TRBD1 (5 bases). The V gene's germline CDR1 is SEHNR and CDR2 FQNEAQ (reference sequence). The CDR3 totals 11 residues.

A remark on this clonotype: Given a much more abundant clone one base away, this may be a read error. The chain combines TRBV28 with TRBJ2-5; TRBD2 matches 13 bases. The CDR3 runs to 16 residues. Germline CDR1 is MDHEN and CDR2 is SYDVKM. CDR3 sequence (DNA): TGTGTCAGCAGTTTACTAGGGACTAGCGGGATGGAGACCCAGTACTTC. Residues: CVSSLLGTSGMETQYF.

This clonotype appeared many times. The chain uses TRBV18 and TRBJ2-3; 12 bases are a match to TRBD2. V lost 0 bases, J lost 6 bases, and 4 bases stayed unmatched. The germline V gene has CDR1 KGHSH and CDR2 LQKENI. This CDR3 is 16 amino acids long. CDR3: CASSPPRTSGTDTQYF. CDR3 sequence (DNA): TGTGCCAGCTCACCACCGAGGACTAGCGGGACCGATACGCAGTATTTT.

V is TRBV4-1 and J is TRBJ2-3; 11 nucleotides line up with TRBD2. Germline V CDR1 and CDR2: MGHRA, YSYEKL. The CDR3 length is 20 residues. V was clipped by 3 bases and J by 0 bases; unmatched bases: 14. The CDR3 region has the DNA TGCGCCAGCAGCCAGCCGGATCCGAGACTAGCGGGATCTAGCACAGATACGCAGTATTTT. Its translation is CASSQPDPRLAGSSTDTQYF.

This clonotype was recorded many times. The V and J genes are TRBV7-2 and TRBJ1-6, with TRBD1 matching over 7 bases. With V trimmed by 5 bases and J by 7 bases, 8 bases remained unmatched. Germline V gives CDR1 SGHTA, CDR2 FQGNSA. The CDR3 extends over 15 amino acids. CDR3 nucleotides: TGTGCCAGCAGCCCGACCGGGACAGCCAATTCACCCCTCCACTTT. Encoded protein: CASSPTGTANSPLHF.

This clonotype was seen ten or more times. The chain is built from TRBV20-1 and TRBJ2-7; 14 bases are a match to TRBD2. The CDR3 contains 16 residues. CDR1 DFQATT and CDR2 SNEGSKA come from the germline V gene (reference sequence). J lost 5 bases, V lost 0 bases, and 6 bases had no gene match. The CDR3 reads CSAREPGLAGAHEQYF. DNA for the CDR3: TGCAGTGCTAGAGAACCGGGACTAGCGGGAGCCCACGAGCAGTACTTC.

This clonotype was seen repeatedly, ten times or more. The chain couples TRBV3-1 to TRBJ1-5, with a tentative D call TRBD1 (6 bases). Germline V gene lookup returns CDR1 LGHDT and CDR2 YNNKEL (reference sequence). This CDR3 is 15 amino acids long. V shed 1 base and J shed 9 bases, with 16 bases lying between them. CDR3 sequence: CASSQGGASRGPQHF. Here the CDR3 DNA reads TGTGCCAGCAGCCAAGGGGGGGCGAGCAGGGGGCCCCAGCATTTT.

Comments on this clonotype: Possible read error: a much larger clone is one base away. The V call is TRBV2, the J call TRBJ2-1, with TRBD2 identical over 8 bases. Germline lookup yields CDR1 SNHLY and CDR2 FYNNEI. This CDR3 has 14 residues. The CDR3 here is CAILGGLGFFEQSF. The CDR3 DNA is TGTGCCATCCTCGGGGGACTAGGGTTTTTTGAGCAGTCCTTC.

This clonotype was seen at least ten times. The J gene is TRBJ2-3, the V gene TRBV28; 12 bases line up with TRBD2. Unmatched junction bases numbered 7, after V lost 6 bases and J lost 3 bases. The germline CDR1 and CDR2 sequences are MDHEN and SYDVKM. The CDR3 is 16 residues long. The CDR3 DNA reads as TGTGCCAGCAGAAGAGGACTAGCGGGGATAACAGATACGCAGTATTTT. Residues: CASRRGLAGITDTQYF. The complete variable domain, with remaining parts taken from reference TRBV28 and TRBJ2-3, reads DVKVTQSSRYLVKRTGEKVFLECVQDMDHENMFWYRQDPGLGLRLIYFSYDVKMKEKGDIPEGYSVSREKKERFSLILESASTNQTSMYLCASRRGLAGITDTQYFGPGTRLTVL.

This clonotype has just a few counts. The rearrangement uses TRBV7-8 and TRBJ1-4, with TRBD1 as a possible D gene (6 bases). V was shortened by 0 bases and J by 8 bases, with 13 bases between the two germline ends. Germline CDR1 is SGHVS and CDR2 is FQNEAQ. The CDR3 is made up of 15 amino acids. The DNA for the CDR3 is TGTGCCAGCAGCTTAGCGGTGGACAGAACAGAAAAACTGTTTTTT. Translating gives CASSLAVDRTEKLFF.

This chain connects TRBV14 to TRBJ2-7; no clear D gene. This CDR3 has 15 residues. With 0 bases removed from V and 2 bases from J, the gap between germline ends came to 11 bases. CDR1 SGHDN and CDR2 FVKESK come from the germline V gene. DNA for the CDR3: TGTGCCAGCAGCCAAGAGATCGGCCAAACCTACGAGCAGTACTTC. This gives the protein CASSQEIGQTYEQYF.

There are many counts of this clonotype. The chain couples TRBV11-2 to TRBJ2-2, with a possible D match to TRBD1 (6 bases). Germline V gene lookup returns CDR1 SGHAT and CDR2 FQNNGV. The CDR3 runs to 13 residues. V was trimmed by 5 bases and J by 6 bases, leaving 10 bases between them. The CDR3 nucleotides are TGTGCCAGCAGCCCGTGGGGGCCCGGGGAGCTGTTTTTT. Protein sequence: CASSPWGPGELFF.

There are a few counts of this clonotype. The chain uses TRBV9 and TRBJ1-6, with D perhaps matching TRBD1 (5 bases). This CDR3 has 15 amino acids. The ends were cut back, 0 bases at V and 6 bases at J, with 10 bases in the middle. Germline loops: CDR1 SGDLS, CDR2 YYNGEE. As DNA, the CDR3 is TGTGCCAGCAGCGTAGAACGGGGCAGTAATTCACCCCTCCACTTT. Translating gives CASSVERGSNSPLHF.

The V gene is TRBV7-3, the J gene TRBJ2-1; D is undetermined. Trimming took 0 bases from V and 7 from J, leaving 7 bases between them. The CDR3 is 13 amino acids. Germline V CDR1 and CDR2: SGHTA, FQGTGA. CDR3 sequence reads: CASSLTDGNEQFF. For the CDR3, the DNA is TGTGCCAGCAGCTTAACGGATGGGAATGAGCAGTTCTTC.